These 10 T cell receptor beta chains were all obtained from the same sample, sequenced in a study of early T cells in non-severe SARS-CoV-2 infection. TCRdb re-analysed the 5' RACE reads in MiXCR, keeping a single row per CDR3 protein. The table shows under 85,000 distinct CDR3 sequences, with about 11% occurring only once. Sequencing input: whole blood. The receptors were sampled from an adult who was a healthcare worker with PCR-confirmed SARS-CoV-2 infection or an uninfected control (not recorded which).

This clonotype appeared a few times. The chain is built from TRBV11-2 and TRBJ1-4; no reliable D call. CDR1 and CDR2 from the germline V gene are SGHAT and FQNNGV. CDR3 length equals 16 residues. V was trimmed by 4 bases and J by 8 bases, leaving 20 bases between them. The CDR3 region is CASSSLRGGKEEKLFF. DNA of the CDR3: TGTGCCAGCAGCTCACTCCGTGGCGGTAAAGAAGAAAAACTGTTTTTT. Together with reference TRBV11-2 and TRBJ1-4, the CDR3 gives the full variable domain: EAGVAQSPRYKIIEKRQSVAFWCNPISGHATLYWYQQILGQGPKLLIQFQNNGVVDDSQLPKDRFSAERLKGVDSTLKIQPAKLEDSAVYLCASSSLRGGKEEKLFFGSGTQLSVL.

This chain links TRBV11-3 with TRBJ2-7; either TRBD1 or TRBD2 may fit D (5 bases each). The ends were cut back, 5 bases at V and 3 bases at J, with 17 bases in the middle. This CDR3 has 15 residues. Per germline, CDR1 SGHNT and CDR2 YENEEA. CDR3 DNA: TGTGCCAGCAGCGCAACACTCTCAGGGAGCTACGAGCAGTACTTC. Translating gives CASSATLSGSYEQYF.

The J gene is TRBJ2-3, the V gene TRBV7-2, with D tentatively TRBD2 (6 bases). This CDR3 contains 15 residues. Trimming pared 5 bases from V and 4 bases from J, leaving 16 bases between. Germline V gene lookup returns CDR1 SGHTA and CDR2 FQGNSA. The CDR3 reads CASSPTGTDADTQYF. Written as DNA, the CDR3 is TGTGCCAGCAGCCCGACCGGGACTGATGCAGATACGCAGTATTTT.

There are many counts of this clonotype. This chain links TRBV30 with TRBJ2-7; possibly TRBD1 for D (6 bases). CDR1 is GTSNPN, CDR2 SVGIG, per germline (reference sequence). Trimming stripped 4 bases from V and 1 base from J, with 8 bases between. The CDR3 length is 12 residues. The CDR3 here is CAWKQGSYEQYF. The CDR3 nucleotides read TGTGCCTGGAAGCAGGGGTCCTACGAGCAGTACTTC. The full variable domain, rest sourced from reference TRBV30 and TRBJ2-7, is SQTIHQWPATLVQPVGSPLSLECTVEGTSNPNLYWYRQAAGRGLQLLFYSVGIGQISSEVPQNLSASRPQDRQFILSSKKLLLSDSGFYLCAWKQGSYEQYFGPGTRLTVT.

This clonotype was recorded a few times. Written as DNA, the CDR3 is TGCGCCAGCGGTGGGGACGGGGAGCTGTTTTTT. Translating it yields CASGGDGELFF. This rearrangement joins TRBV5-1 to TRBJ2-2; no reliable D call. CDR1 SGHRS and CDR2 YFSETQ come from the germline V gene. The CDR3 has 11 amino acids. V was trimmed by 7 bases and J by 7 bases, leaving 8 bases between them.

The rearrangement joins TRBV5-1 to TRBJ1-2; D perhaps matches TRBD1 (5 bases). Looked up from germline, CDR1 is SGHRS and CDR2 is YFSETQ. The V end was cut by 4 bases, the J end by 6 bases, with 13 bases between. The CDR3 covers 13 residues. As DNA, the CDR3 is TGCGCCAGCAGCACCGGGACCGATAATGGCTACACCTTC. Residues: CASSTGTDNGYTF.

DNA for the CDR3: TGTGCCAGCAGTTCCCGGGTCCACGAGCAGTACTTC. It encodes CASSSRVHEQYF. The rearrangement joins TRBV6-2 or TRBV6-3 to TRBJ2-7; the D is unclear. V was clipped by 4 bases and J by 5 bases, with 9 bases between them. The CDR3 runs to 12 residues. Germline assignment: CDR1 MNHEY and CDR2 SVGEGT.

The gene calls are TRBV5-1 and TRBJ2-7; 8 nucleotides line up with TRBD1. This CDR3 is built from 14 residues. Germline V gives CDR1 SGHRS, CDR2 YFSETQ. The V segment lost 5 bases and the J segment 3 bases; nucleotides outside the gene matches: 7. As DNA, the CDR3 is TGCGCCAGCAGGCAGCCAGGACAGGGCTACGAGCAGTACTTC. Protein sequence: CASRQPGQGYEQYF. Using reference TRBV5-1 and TRBJ2-7 for the parts outside the CDR3, the full variable domain is KAGVTQTPRYLIKTRGQQVTLSCSPISGHRSVSWYQQTPGQGLQFLFEYFSETQRNKGNFPGRFSGRQFSNSRSEMNVSTLELGDSALYLCASRQPGQGYEQYFGPGTRLTVT.

This clonotype was observed at least ten times. The V gene is TRBV6-6, the J gene TRBJ2-7; D possibly matches TRBD1 or TRBD2 (5 bases each). V was pared by 6 bases and J by 3 bases, with 12 bases between. The CDR3 has 13 residues. Germline lookup yields CDR1 MNHNY and CDR2 SVGAGI (reference sequence). The DNA of the CDR3 is TGTGCCAGCAGCCGGGGACCGAGCTACGAGCAGTACTTC. This translates into CASSRGPSYEQYF.

In its sample, this clonotype was seen many times. The chain is built from TRBV4-1 and TRBJ2-7; the match to TRBD2 covers 8 bases. J gave up 0 bases and V 0 bases, and 7 bases lay outside the gene matches. The CDR3 contains 17 residues. Per germline, CDR1 MGHRA and CDR2 YSYEKL. In nucleotides, the CDR3 is TGCGCCAGCAGCCAAGAACGGGGTCTAGCGGGCTCCTACGAGCAGTACTTC. Protein product: CASSQERGLAGSYEQYF.